The T cell receptor (beta chain) described here comes from a study of beta chain features in type 1 diabetes. On this clone: As yet, its antigen is unknown.

The germline gives CDR1 SGHNT, CDR2 YYREEE (reference sequence). This CDR3 contains 15 residues. Trimming took 1 base from V and 5 from J; bases not matched to a gene: 9. General study findings and limits: More deletions and fewer insertions at VDJ junctions were found in patients with type 1 diabetes.

Expressed TCRB transcripts were sequenced because the entire RNA isolate underwent reverse transcription. Some clones are missing from TCRdb's copy, which holds only in-frame ones; the method was immunoSEQ multiplex PCR. This sample yields over 500,000 clones, of which about 14% are seen a single time; more than 0.08% belongs to the top ten. The receptor comes from a man between 18 and 35 years old in good health. The material sequenced was naive CD4+ T cells from blood. The chain employs TRBV5-4 and TRBJ2-7, with 7 bases fitting TRBD2. CDR3 sequence: CASSLPGTNTHEQYF. CDR3 in DNA: TGTGCCAGCAGCTTGCCAGGGACTAATACCCACGAGCAGTACTTC. The entire variable domain, with the rest obtained from reference TRBV5-4 and TRBJ2-7, is as follows: ETGVTQSPTHLIKTRGQQVTLRCSSQSGHNTVSWYQQALGQGPQFIFQYYREEENGRGNFPPRFSGLQFPNYSSELNVNALELDDSALYLCASSLPGTNTHEQYFGPGTRLTVT.